The 20 T cell receptor beta chains below come from one sample, sequenced in a study of cytomegalovirus exposure and HLA in healthy donors. In the PCR, 60 Vbeta and 13 Jbeta primers were used. Assay: immunoSEQ multiplex PCR; the TCRdb copy retains only in-frame clones and omits some. The sample consists of approximately 150,000 clones, just under 75% of them appearing once. Material: PBMCs. The receptors were gathered from a woman between 18 and 29 years old in good health and CMV-seronegative.

This clone was seen a handful of times. This chain uses TRBV6-1 with TRBJ2-1, with a tentative D call TRBD2 (8 bases). The CDR3 contains 17 residues. Per germline, CDR1 MNHNS and CDR2 SASEGT. Trimming removed 2 bases from V and 2 bases from J, with 16 bases in between. The CDR3 loop is CASSETGGQGAYNEQFF. DNA of the CDR3: TGTGCCAGCAGTGAAACGGGAGGGCAGGGGGCCTACAATGAGCAGTTCTTC.

V is TRBV2 and J is TRBJ1-1; no clear D. Germline V lookup: CDR1 SNHLY, CDR2 FYNNEI. V gave up 1 base and J gave up 1 base, with 4 bases separating them. This CDR3 is built from 13 residues. Here the CDR3 DNA reads TGTGCCAGCAGTGAAGAAGCGAACACTGAAGCTTTCTTT. Translating it yields CASSEEANTEAFF. Full variable domain (remainder filled in from reference TRBV2 and TRBJ1-1): EPEVTQTPSHQVTQMGQEVILRCVPISNHLYFYWYRQILGQKVEFLVSFYNNEISEKSEIFDDQFSVERPDGSNFTLKIRSTKLEDSAMYFCASSEEANTEAFFGQGTRLTVV.

The chain uses TRBV10-1 and TRBJ2-7, with 9 positions matching TRBD2. The V gene's germline CDR1 is WNHNN and CDR2 SYGVQD (reference sequence). The CDR3 has 14 residues. J was trimmed by 4 bases and V by 6 bases; bases with no gene match: 7. CDR3 nucleotide sequence: TGCGCCAGCAGACCACCTAGCGGGATGTACGAGCAGTACGTC. Protein sequence: CASRPPSGMYEQYV.

V is TRBV9 and J is TRBJ1-1; D is ambiguous. Germline values: CDR1 SGDLS, CDR2 YYNGEE. The CDR3 loop spans 14 amino acids. With 0 bases removed from V and 6 bases from J, the gap between germline ends came to 12 bases. The CDR3 spells CASSVEGGYPEAFF. CDR3 coding DNA: TGTGCCAGCAGCGTAGAGGGAGGGTACCCTGAAGCTTTCTTT.

The V and J genes are TRBV28 and TRBJ2-5; D ambiguous. Trimming took 4 bases from V and 5 from J, leaving 5 bases between them. The germline V gene encodes CDR1 MDHEN and CDR2 SYDVKM. The CDR3 runs to 11 residues. The CDR3, as DNA: TGTGCCAGCAGTTATCGTGAGACCCAGTACTTC. Amino acid sequence: CASSYRETQYF.

The chain recombines TRBV4-1 with TRBJ1-1; 9 bases fit TRBD1. This CDR3 has 15 residues. Germline values: CDR1 MGHRA, CDR2 YSYEKL. The J segment lost 8 bases and the V segment lost 2 bases, leaving 9 bases of the junction unmatched. The CDR3 DNA reads as TGCGCCAGCAGCCAAAAGGGGACAGGGCTTTTGGAAGCTTTCTTT. Its protein is CASSQKGTGLLEAFF.

This chain connects TRBV28 to TRBJ2-6; D gene uncertain. Germline V gene sequence: CDR1 MDHEN, CDR2 SYDVKM. The V end lost 2 bases, the J end lost 2 bases, and 4 bases lay between the germline ends. The CDR3 length is 14 residues. In DNA form, the CDR3 reads TGTGCCAGCAGTTTAGGCCCTGGGGCCAACGTCCTGACTTTC. Translation: CASSLGPGANVLTF.

The V call is TRBV11-3, the J call TRBJ1-1; D is unresolved. The length of the CDR3 is 12 residues. CDR1 is SGHNT and CDR2 is YENEEA in the germline V gene. Trimming pared 1 base from V and 3 bases from J, leaving 3 bases between. The CDR3 protein is CASSLGDTEAFF. The CDR3 DNA reads TGTGCCAGCAGCTTAGGAGACACTGAAGCTTTCTTT.

This clone was observed a handful of times. The chain couples TRBV28 to TRBJ1-1; 10 nucleotides match TRBD1. This CDR3 spans 16 amino acids. Unmatched junction bases numbered 8, after V lost 2 bases and J lost 5 bases. Per germline, CDR1 MDHEN and CDR2 SYDVKM. CDR3 region: CASSLGTGAPGTEAFF. The CDR3 DNA follows: TGTGCCAGCAGTTTAGGGACAGGGGCTCCCGGTACTGAAGCTTTCTTT. Drawing the rest from reference TRBV28 and TRBJ1-1, the complete variable domain is DVKVTQSSRYLVKRTGEKVFLECVQDMDHENMFWYRQDPGLGLRLIYFSYDVKMKEKGDIPEGYSVSREKKERFSLILESASTNQTSMYLCASSLGTGAPGTEAFFGQGTRLTVV.

This chain joins TRBV7-9 and TRBJ1-6; 11 bases match TRBD1. Germline values: CDR1 SEHNR, CDR2 FQNEAQ (reference sequence). The CDR3 covers 15 residues. V gave up 5 bases and J gave up 14 bases; unmatched junction bases: 11. CDR3 sequence reads: CASSPGTGGLGSLHF. The CDR3 DNA reads TGTGCCAGCAGCCCTGGGACAGGGGGACTCGGATCCCTCCACTTT.

The V call is TRBV6-5, the J call TRBJ2-1; 8 nucleotides match TRBD2. This CDR3 is 15 amino acids long. From germline, CDR1 is MNHEY and CDR2 SVGAGI. V dropped 4 bases and J dropped 2; count of bases not matched to a gene: 4. Here the CDR3 DNA reads TGTGCCAGCAGTTTAGCGGGAAACACCTACAATGAGCAGTTCTTC. Amino acids: CASSLAGNTYNEQFF.

The chain couples TRBV28 to TRBJ2-7; 11 positions agree with TRBD1. This CDR3 is built from 14 residues. Germline V gene data show CDR1 as MDHEN and CDR2 as SYDVKM. V gave up 4 bases and J gave up 6 bases; unmatched junction bases: 5. CDR3 sequence (DNA): TGTGCCAGCAGTTCCGGGGGACAGGGGGGCGAGCAGTACTTC. Amino acids: CASSSGGQGGEQYF.

V is TRBV19 and J is TRBJ1-2; the D is unclear. The CDR3 runs 15 residues. From germline, CDR1 is LNHDA and CDR2 SQIVND (reference sequence). The V gene lost 3 bases and the J gene lost 2 bases, with 13 bases spanning the gap. CDR3 loop: CASSMFYTRNYGYTF. The DNA of the CDR3 is TGTGCCAGTAGTATGTTTTATACTAGGAACTATGGCTACACCTTC.

The chain uses TRBV18 and TRBJ2-1; no definite D call. This CDR3 spans 14 amino acids. Germline CDR1 KGHSH, CDR2 LQKENI. The V end was cut by 2 bases, the J end by 5 bases, with 10 bases between. The CDR3 coding sequence is TGTGCCAGCTCACCAGGGCAGACAAACAATGAGCAGTTCTTC. It specifies CASSPGQTNNEQFF.

The J gene is TRBJ1-1, the V gene TRBV4-3; 7 bases align to TRBD1. Germline-derived CDR1 and CDR2 are LGHNA and YSLEER. J lost 7 bases, V lost 0 bases, and 5 bases had no gene match. The CDR3 consists of 14 residues. CDR3 nucleotide sequence: TGCGCCAGCAGCCAAGATAACAGGGGCGTTGAAGCTTTCTTT. As protein: CASSQDNRGVEAFF.

The CDR3 DNA reads as TGCAGCGCGGACAGGGGACAAGAGACCCAGTACTTC. The encoded protein is CSADRGQETQYF. The chain couples TRBV29-1 to TRBJ2-5, with 9 positions matching TRBD1. J gave up 2 bases and V 7 bases, and 2 bases lay outside the gene matches. CDR1 is SQVTM and CDR2 is ANQGSEA in the germline V gene. The CDR3 is made up of 12 amino acids.

The chain employs TRBV9 and TRBJ2-2, with D maybe TRBD1 (5 bases). CDR1 is SGDLS, CDR2 YYNGEE, per germline. V was pared by 0 bases and J by 8 bases, with 5 bases between. The CDR3 loop spans 12 amino acids. Here the CDR3 reads CASSVEGGELFF. CDR3 DNA sequence: TGTGCCAGCAGCGTAGAGGGGGGGGAGCTGTTTTTT.

The genes are TRBV11-3 and TRBJ1-1, with TRBD1 as a possible D gene (6 bases). Trimming pared 2 bases from V and 1 base from J, leaving 8 bases between. Germline V gene data show CDR1 as SGHNT and CDR2 as YENEEA. The CDR3 consists of 14 residues. The CDR3, as DNA: TGTGCCAGCAGCTTAACAGGGACGAACACTGAAGCTTTCTTT. The encoded protein is CASSLTGTNTEAFF.

This clone was counted a few times. This chain joins TRBV5-1 and TRBJ2-7; TRBD2 matches at 14 bases. The CDR3 runs 14 residues. The trim removed 3 bases at V and 7 bases at J, leaving 3 bases unmatched. Looked up from germline, CDR1 is SGHRS and CDR2 is YFSETQ. This CDR3 reads CASSSGLAGVEQYV. CDR3 coding DNA: TGCGCCAGCAGCTCGGGACTAGCGGGAGTAGAGCAGTACGTC.

This chain links TRBV4-3 with TRBJ2-2; TRBD2 is a possible D gene (7 bases). This CDR3 has 16 residues. Germline V gives CDR1 LGHNA, CDR2 YSLEER. V was cut by 8 bases and J by 4 bases, with 20 bases left in between. The CDR3 sequence: CASAGVGGRRTGELFF. The CDR3 nucleotides are TGCGCCAGCGCGGGGGTGGGGGGGCGGCGCACCGGGGAGCTGTTTTTT.